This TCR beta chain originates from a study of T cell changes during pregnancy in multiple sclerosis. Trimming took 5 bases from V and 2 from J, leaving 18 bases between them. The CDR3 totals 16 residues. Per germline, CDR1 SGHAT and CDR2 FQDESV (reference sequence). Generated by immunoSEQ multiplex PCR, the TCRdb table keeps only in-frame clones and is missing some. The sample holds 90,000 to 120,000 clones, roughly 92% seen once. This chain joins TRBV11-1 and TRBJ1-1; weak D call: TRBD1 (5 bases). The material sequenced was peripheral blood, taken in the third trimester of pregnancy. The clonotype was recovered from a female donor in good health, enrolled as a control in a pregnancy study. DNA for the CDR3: TGTGCCAGCAGCCCCCAGGGTTCCGACTCAAACACTGAAGCTTTCTTT. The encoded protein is CASSPQGSDSNTEAFF.